Listed here is a single T cell receptor beta chain. This clone was counted a single time. This receptor's antigen is unknown. No base quality information exists; no much larger clone differs at one position. The CDR3 has 15 amino acids, counting the end cysteine and phenylalanine. CDR3 DNA only is kept here, 45 bases in frame from base 1. From the germline V gene, CDR1 is MNHEY and CDR2 is SVGAGI. From V the trimming removes 5 bases and from J it removes 5 bases, while the gene matches leave 7 bases of the junction unaccounted for. This specimen comes from a study of blood T cell repertoires in COVID-19 (dated by TCRdb to the early 2020s). Study-level background: Samples covering the acute and convalescent phases of COVID-19 were provided by collaborators in the United States, Italy and Spain. The prospective study material was composed of cDNA or gDNA derived from T cells, B-cell-depleted T cells, or PBMCs. Deeply sampled blood TCRbeta repertoires from subjects exposed to, actively infected with, or recovered from COVID-19 were included in the dataset. The repertoires were made available in a free public database intended to serve as a resource for research on the immune response to SARS-CoV-2. The samples were drawn from two sources: the first 160 participants of the ongoing ImmuneRACE study, and about 1,300 subjects contributed by 6 global collaborators. The sample metadata nearly always contained a de-identified subject ID, COVID-19 status, age in years and sex. HLA class I and class II types, where available, came from metadata supplied by the sample provider rather than from assay-based typing.

General study outcomes and caveats: The amount of clinical and demographic metadata varied by source and participant and was provided uncurated.

TCRbeta CDR3 regions were amplified from genomic DNA using the immunoSEQ Assay, a bias-controlled multiplex PCR. Turning to the authors' computational methods: The number of nucleated cells in each sample was estimated by amplification of reference gene primers within the assay. To quantify the absolute abundance of each unique TCRbeta CDR3 rearrangement, sequence reads were collapsed and filtered. For each sample, productive Simpson clonality was calculated as the square root of Simpson's diversity index across productive rearrangements. Entries here come from immuneACCESS through TCRdb and include only in-frame sequences with V and J called. Some clones fail to appear in such tables; in the studies checked, an unresolved V gene covers under half of the shortfall, and the cause of the remainder is unknown. V and J calls and clone size are as listed in that table; D and trimming were resolved from the DNA. The sample records some 170,000 clones, approximately 85% of which are singletons. The top ten constitute 6.2% of the sample.

Participants in the prospective study were enrolled through a virtual design, were aged 18 to 89 years, and lived in under 25 United States geographic areas. Cohort assignment in the prospective study relied on participant-reported clinical history from a screening survey and a study questionnaire. ImmuneRACE Cohort 3 recovered participants were defined by two consecutive negative NP/OP PCR tests, healthcare professional clearance, or symptom resolution. In the prospective study, mobile phlebotomists collected whole blood, serum and a nasopharyngeal or oropharyngeal swab from each participant. Over a roughly 2-month period, participants in the prospective study had the option of providing additional blood draws and questionnaires. Before DNA extraction, blood samples from the prospective study were shipped at room temperature or frozen.

The specimen was PBMCs or T cells enriched from blood (not recorded which). The chain couples TRBV6-5 to TRBJ2-1, and 9 junctional nucleotides match TRBD1. The source is a man between 40 and 49 years old who had recovered from COVID-19. The DNA sequence is TGTGCCAGCAGTCCCGGGACAGGGAGTCACAATGAGCAGTTCTTC. The resulting protein is CASSPGTGSHNEQFF.